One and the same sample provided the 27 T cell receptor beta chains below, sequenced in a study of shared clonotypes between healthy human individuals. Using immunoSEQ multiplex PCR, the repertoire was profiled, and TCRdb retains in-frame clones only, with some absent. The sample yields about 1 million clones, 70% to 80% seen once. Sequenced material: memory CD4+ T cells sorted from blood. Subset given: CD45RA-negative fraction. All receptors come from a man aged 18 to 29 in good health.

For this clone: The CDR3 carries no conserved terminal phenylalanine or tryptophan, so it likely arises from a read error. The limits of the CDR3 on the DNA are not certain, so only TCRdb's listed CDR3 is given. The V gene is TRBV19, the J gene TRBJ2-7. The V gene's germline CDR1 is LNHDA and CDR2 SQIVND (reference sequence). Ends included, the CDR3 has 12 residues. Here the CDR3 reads CASSMARVGLSS.

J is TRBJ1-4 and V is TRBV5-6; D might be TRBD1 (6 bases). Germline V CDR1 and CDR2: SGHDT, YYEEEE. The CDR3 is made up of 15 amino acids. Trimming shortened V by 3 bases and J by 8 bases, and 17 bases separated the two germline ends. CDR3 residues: CASSSSTGRPEKLFF. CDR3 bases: TGTGCCAGCAGCTCTAGTACAGGGCGCCCAGAAAAACTGTTTTTT. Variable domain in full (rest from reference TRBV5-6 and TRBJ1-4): DAGVTQSPTHLIKTRGQQVTLRCSPKSGHDTVSWYQQALGQGPQFIFQYYEEEERQRGNFPDRFSGHQFPNYSSELNVNALLLGDSALYLCASSSSTGRPEKLFFGSGTQLSVL.

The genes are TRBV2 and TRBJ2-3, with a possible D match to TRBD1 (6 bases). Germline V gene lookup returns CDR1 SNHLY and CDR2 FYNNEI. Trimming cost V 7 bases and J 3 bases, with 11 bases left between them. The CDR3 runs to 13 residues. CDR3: CASNEGGTDTQYF. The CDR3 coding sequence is TGTGCCAGCAACGAAGGGGGTACAGATACGCAGTATTTT. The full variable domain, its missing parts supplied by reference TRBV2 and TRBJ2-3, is EPEVTQTPSHQVTQMGQEVILRCVPISNHLYFYWYRQILGQKVEFLVSFYNNEISEKSEIFDDQFSVERPDGSNFTLKIRSTKLEDSAMYFCASNEGGTDTQYFGPGTRLTVL.

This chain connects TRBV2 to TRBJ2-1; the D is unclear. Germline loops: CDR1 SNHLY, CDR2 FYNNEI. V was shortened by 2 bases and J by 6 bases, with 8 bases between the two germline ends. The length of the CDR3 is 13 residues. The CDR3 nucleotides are TGTGCCAGCAGTGAAACTGTCGGCAATGAGCAGTTCTTC. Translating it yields CASSETVGNEQFF. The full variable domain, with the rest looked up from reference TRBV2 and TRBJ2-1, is EPEVTQTPSHQVTQMGQEVILRCVPISNHLYFYWYRQILGQKVEFLVSFYNNEISEKSEIFDDQFSVERPDGSNFTLKIRSTKLEDSAMYFCASSETVGNEQFFGPGTRLTVL.

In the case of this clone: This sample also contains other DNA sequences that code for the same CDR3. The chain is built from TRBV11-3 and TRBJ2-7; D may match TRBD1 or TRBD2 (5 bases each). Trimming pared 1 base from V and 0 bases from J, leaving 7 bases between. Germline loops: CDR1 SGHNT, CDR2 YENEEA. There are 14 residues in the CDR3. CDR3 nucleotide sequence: TGTGCCAGCAGCTTAGGGGGGTCCTCCTACGAGCAGTACTTC. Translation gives CASSLGGSSYEQYF.

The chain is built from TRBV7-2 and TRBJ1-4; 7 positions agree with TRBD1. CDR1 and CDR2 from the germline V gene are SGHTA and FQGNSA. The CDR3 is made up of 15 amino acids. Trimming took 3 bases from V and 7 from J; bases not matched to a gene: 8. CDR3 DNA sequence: TGTGCCAGCAGCTTCGACAGGGCAACGAGTGAAAAACTGTTTTTT. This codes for CASSFDRATSEKLFF.

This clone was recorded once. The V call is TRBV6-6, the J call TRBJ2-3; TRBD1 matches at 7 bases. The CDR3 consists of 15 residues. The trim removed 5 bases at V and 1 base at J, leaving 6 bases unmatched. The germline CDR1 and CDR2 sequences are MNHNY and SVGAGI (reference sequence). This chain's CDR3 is CASSDNRGRTDTQYF. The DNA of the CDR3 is TGTGCCAGCAGTGACAACAGGGGCCGCACAGATACGCAGTATTTT.

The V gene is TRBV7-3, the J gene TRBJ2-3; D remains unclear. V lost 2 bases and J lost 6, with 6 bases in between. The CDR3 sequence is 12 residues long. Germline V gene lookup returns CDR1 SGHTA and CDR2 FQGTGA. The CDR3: CASSLFGDTQYF. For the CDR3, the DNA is TGTGCCAGCAGCTTATTCGGGGATACGCAGTATTTT.

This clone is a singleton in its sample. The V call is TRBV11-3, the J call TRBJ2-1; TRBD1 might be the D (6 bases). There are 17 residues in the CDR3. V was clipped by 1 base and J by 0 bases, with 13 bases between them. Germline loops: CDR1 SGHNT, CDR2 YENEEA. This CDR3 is CASSLGYGQSSYNEQFF. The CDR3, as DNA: TGTGCCAGCAGCTTAGGCTATGGACAGAGCTCCTACAATGAGCAGTTCTTC.

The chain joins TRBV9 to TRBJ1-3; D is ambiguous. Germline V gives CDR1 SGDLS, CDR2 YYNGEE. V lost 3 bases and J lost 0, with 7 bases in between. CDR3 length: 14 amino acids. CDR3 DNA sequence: TGTGCCAGCAGCGCGTCCCTCTCTGGAAACACCATATATTTT. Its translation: CASSASLSGNTIYF.

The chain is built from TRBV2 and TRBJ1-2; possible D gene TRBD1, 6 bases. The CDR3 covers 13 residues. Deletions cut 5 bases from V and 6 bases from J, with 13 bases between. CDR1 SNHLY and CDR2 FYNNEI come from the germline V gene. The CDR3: CASSRTGLDGYTF. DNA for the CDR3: TGTGCCAGCAGTCGTACAGGGTTGGATGGCTACACCTTC.

The CDR3 DNA sequence: TGTGCCAGCAGCCCCTCCTCTGGGGCCAACGTCCTGACTTTC. It yields the protein CASSPSSGANVLTF. The chain employs TRBV9 and TRBJ2-6; D gene ambiguous. This CDR3 comprises 14 residues. Trimming left V 4 bases short and J 0 bases short, with 5 bases between. Germline CDR1 is SGDLS and CDR2 is YYNGEE. Supplemented by reference TRBV9 and TRBJ2-6, the full variable domain reads DSGVTQTPKHLITATGQRVTLRCSPRSGDLSVYWYQQSLDQGLQFLIQYYNGEERAKGNILERFSAQQFPDLHSELNLSSLELGDSALYFCASSPSSGANVLTFGAGSRLTVL.

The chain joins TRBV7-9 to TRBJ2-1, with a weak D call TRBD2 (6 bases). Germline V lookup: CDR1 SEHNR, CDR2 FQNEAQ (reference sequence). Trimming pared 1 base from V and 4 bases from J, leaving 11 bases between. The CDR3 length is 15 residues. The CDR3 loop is CASSLDATSYNEQFF. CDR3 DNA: TGTGCCAGCAGCTTAGACGCGACTAGTTACAATGAGCAGTTCTTC. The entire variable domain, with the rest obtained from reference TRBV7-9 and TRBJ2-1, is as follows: DTGVSQNPRHKITKRGQNVTFRCDPISEHNRLYWYRQTLGQGPEFLTYFQNEAQLEKSRLLSDRFSAERPKGSFSTLEIQRTEQGDSAMYLCASSLDATSYNEQFFGPGTRLTVL.

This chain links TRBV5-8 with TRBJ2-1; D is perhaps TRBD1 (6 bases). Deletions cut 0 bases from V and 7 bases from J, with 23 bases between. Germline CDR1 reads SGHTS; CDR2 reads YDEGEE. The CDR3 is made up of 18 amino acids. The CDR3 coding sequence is TGTGCCAGCAGCTTGGCCTATCTCGGACAGTTGTTTTTGAATGAGCAGTTCTTC. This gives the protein CASSLAYLGQLFLNEQFF.

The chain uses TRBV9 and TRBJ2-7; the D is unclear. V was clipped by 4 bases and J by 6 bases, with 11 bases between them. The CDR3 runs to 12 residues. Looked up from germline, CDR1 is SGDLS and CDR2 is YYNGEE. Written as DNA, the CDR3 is TGTGCCAGCAGCTCCCTGAACCGCGAGCAGTACTTC. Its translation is CASSSLNREQYF.

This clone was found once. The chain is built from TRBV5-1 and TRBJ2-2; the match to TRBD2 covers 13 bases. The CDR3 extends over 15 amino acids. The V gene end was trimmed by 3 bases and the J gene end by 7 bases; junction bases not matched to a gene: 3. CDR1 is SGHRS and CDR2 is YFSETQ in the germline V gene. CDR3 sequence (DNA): TGCGCCAGCAGCTGGACTAGCGGGGGTGGCGGGGAGCTGTTTTTT. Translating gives CASSWTSGGGGELFF.

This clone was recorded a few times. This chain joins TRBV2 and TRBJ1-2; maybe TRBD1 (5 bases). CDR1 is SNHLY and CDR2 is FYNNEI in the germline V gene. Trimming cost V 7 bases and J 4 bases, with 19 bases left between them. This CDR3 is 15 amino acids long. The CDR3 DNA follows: TGTGCCAGCAAGATGGACACGGACGCTAGCTATGGCTACACCTTC. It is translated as CASKMDTDASYGYTF.

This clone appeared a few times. This chain's CDR3 is CASSWGGNTEAFF. The CDR3 nucleotides are TGTGCCAGCAGTTGGGGGGGGAACACTGAAGCTTTCTTT. The chain is built from TRBV2 and TRBJ1-1; TRBD1 might be the D (5 bases). The CDR3 has 13 amino acids. Germline V lookup: CDR1 SNHLY, CDR2 FYNNEI. V gave up 5 bases and J gave up 1 base, with 8 bases separating them.

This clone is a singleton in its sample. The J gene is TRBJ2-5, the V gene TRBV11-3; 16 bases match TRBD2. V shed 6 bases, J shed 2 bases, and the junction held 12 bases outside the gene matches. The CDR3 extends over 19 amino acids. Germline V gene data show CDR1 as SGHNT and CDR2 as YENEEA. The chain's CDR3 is CASRDKWGLAGGEQETQYF. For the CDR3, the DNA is TGTGCCAGCAGAGATAAATGGGGACTAGCGGGAGGGGAACAAGAGACCCAGTACTTC. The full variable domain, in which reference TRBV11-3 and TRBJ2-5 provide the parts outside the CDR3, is EAGVVQSPRYKIIEKKQPVAFWCNPISGHNTLYWYLQNLGQGPELLIRYENEEAVDDSQLPKDRFSAERLKGVDSTLKIQPAELGDSAVYLCASRDKWGLAGGEQETQYFGPGTRLLVL.

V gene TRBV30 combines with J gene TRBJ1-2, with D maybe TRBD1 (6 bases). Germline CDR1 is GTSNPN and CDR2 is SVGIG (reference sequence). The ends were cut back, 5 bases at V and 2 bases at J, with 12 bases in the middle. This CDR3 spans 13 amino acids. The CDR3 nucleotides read TGTGCCTGGGGATTGGGGGGCAACTATGGCTACACCTTC. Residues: CAWGLGGNYGYTF.

The DNA for the CDR3 is TGTGCCAGCTCTCGCCGGGACTTTCTCACCGGGGAGCTGTTTTTT. It specifies CASSRRDFLTGELFF. This chain connects TRBV11-2 to TRBJ2-2, with D perhaps TRBD2 (6 bases). Germline loops: CDR1 SGHAT, CDR2 FQNNGV. The CDR3 sequence is 15 residues long. V dropped 8 bases and J dropped 4 bases, with 17 bases sitting between them. Together with reference TRBV11-2 and TRBJ2-2, the CDR3 gives the full variable domain: EAGVAQSPRYKIIEKRQSVAFWCNPISGHATLYWYQQILGQGPKLLIQFQNNGVVDDSQLPKDRFSAERLKGVDSTLKIQPAKLEDSAVYLCASSRRDFLTGELFFGEGSRLTVL.

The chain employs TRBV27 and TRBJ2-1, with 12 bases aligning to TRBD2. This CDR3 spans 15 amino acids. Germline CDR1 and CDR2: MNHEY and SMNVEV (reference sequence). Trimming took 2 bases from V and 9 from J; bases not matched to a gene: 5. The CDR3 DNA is TGTGCCAGCAGTTTACGACTAGCGGGAGCGGGTGAGCAGTTCTTC. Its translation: CASSLRLAGAGEQFF.

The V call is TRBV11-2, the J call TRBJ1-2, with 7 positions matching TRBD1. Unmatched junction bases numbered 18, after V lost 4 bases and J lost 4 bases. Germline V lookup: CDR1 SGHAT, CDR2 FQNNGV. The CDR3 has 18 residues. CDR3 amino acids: CASSSNRYRGRRGYGYTF. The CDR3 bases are TGTGCCAGCAGCTCCAACCGCTACAGGGGACGGCGGGGCTATGGCTACACCTTC.

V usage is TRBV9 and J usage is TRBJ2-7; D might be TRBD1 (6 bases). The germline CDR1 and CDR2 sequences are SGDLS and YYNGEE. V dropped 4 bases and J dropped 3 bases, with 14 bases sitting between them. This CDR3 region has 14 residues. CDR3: CASSPGQHRYEQYF. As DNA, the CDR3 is TGTGCCAGCAGCCCAGGACAGCACCGCTACGAGCAGTACTTC.

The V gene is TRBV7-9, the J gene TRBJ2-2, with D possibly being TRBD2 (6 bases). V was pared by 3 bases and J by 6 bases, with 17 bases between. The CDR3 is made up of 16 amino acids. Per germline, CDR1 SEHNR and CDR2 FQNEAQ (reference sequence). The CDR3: CASSLGGLPGAGELFF. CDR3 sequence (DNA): TGTGCCAGCAGCTTGGGGGGATTACCCGGTGCCGGGGAGCTGTTTTTT.

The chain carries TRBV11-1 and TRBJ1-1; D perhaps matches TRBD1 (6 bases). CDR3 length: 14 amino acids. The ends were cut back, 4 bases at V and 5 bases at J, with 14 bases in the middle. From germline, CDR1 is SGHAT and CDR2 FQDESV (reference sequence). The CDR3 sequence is CASSWGGLRTEAFF. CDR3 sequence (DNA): TGTGCCAGCAGCTGGGGGGGGCTACGAACTGAAGCTTTCTTT.

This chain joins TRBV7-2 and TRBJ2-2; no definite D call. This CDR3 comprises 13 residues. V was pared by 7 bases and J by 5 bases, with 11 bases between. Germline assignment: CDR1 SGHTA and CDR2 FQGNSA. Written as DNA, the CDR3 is TGTGCCAGCACCGCCCGTAGAACCGGGGAGCTGTTTTTT. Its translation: CASTARRTGELFF.